The entry that follows covers one T cell receptor (beta chain) sequence. What it binds is not known. These data belong to a study of lymphopenia after photon versus proton radiotherapy. Study-wide results and caveats: Post-nadir diversity loss with photons came from oligoclonal expansion, particularly CD8+ Temra cells. Under photons, naive T cells and diversity fell while effector/memory populations rose.

Sequencing used immunoSEQ multiplex PCR; TCRdb keeps in-frame clones, though not all of them. Among some 27,000 clones, 81% were seen once, and the ten largest hold around 30%. The ends were cut back, 1 base at V and 5 bases at J, with 7 bases in the middle. Germline V CDR1 and CDR2: SGHRS, YFSETQ. The CDR3 length is 12 residues. The chain employs TRBV5-1 and TRBJ2-7; no clear D. The source is a man in his fifties or sixties with gastric cancer. Sequences were derived from peripheral blood, sampled from a patient treated with photon-based radiotherapy. CDR3 region: CASSLPSHEQYF. Written as DNA, the CDR3 is TGCGCCAGCAGCTTGCCGAGTCACGAGCAGTACTTC.